This T cell receptor beta chain was sequenced in a study of blood T cell repertoires in COVID-19. Overall study: PBMCs, B-cell-depleted T cells, or T cells were the source of the cDNA or gDNA that made up the material.

This table comes from immunoSEQ multiplex PCR, and its TCRdb copy is limited to in-frame clones, with some not included. The sample includes fewer than 300,000 clones, around nine tenths of them seen just once. The germline CDR1 and CDR2 sequences are MNHEY and SVGAGI. Trimming cost V 6 bases and J 4 bases; bases outside gene matches: 8. The CDR3 runs to 14 residues. The V call is TRBV6-5, the J call TRBJ1-2, with 7 bases lining up with TRBD1. The sequence was obtained from a man aged 25-45 years with acute or convalescent COVID-19. The sequencing input was peripheral blood. In DNA form, the CDR3 reads TGTGCCAGCAGCATTCCAGGGACAGTCTATGGCTACACCTTC. This encodes CASSIPGTVYGYTF.